The rows below give T cell receptor beta chains drawn from one sample of a study of T cells after yellow fever vaccination. Via MiXCR, TCRdb re-called the 5' RACE reads, giving one row per CDR3 protein. The repertoire holds 300,000 to 350,000 distinct CDR3 sequences, approximately 4% seen once, with around 19% in the top ten. Source: PBMCs, taken 15 days after the yellow fever booster vaccination. The receptors were gathered from a man in his late teens or twenties who received the YFV17D yellow fever vaccine. CDR3s include the opening cysteine and the closing phenylalanine or tryptophan. The order of the fields is J gene, V gene, D gene, clone size, CDR3 protein, CDR3 DNA. D genes are given only for firm matches. Size is stated for part of the rows, as once, few or many counts, or as a class when the clone is expanded.

J gene: TRBJ2-1; V gene: TRBV5-4; D gene: NA; clone size: few; CDR3 protein: CASSRPQGNEQFF; CDR3 DNA: TGTGCCAGCAGCCGACCACAGGGCAATGAGCAGTTCTTC
J gene: TRBJ1-1; V gene: TRBV29-1; D gene: NA; clone size: NA; CDR3 protein: CSVVGASAEAFF; CDR3 DNA: TGCAGCGTTGTGGGGGCCTCGGCTGAAGCTTTCTTT
J gene: TRBJ2-5; V gene: TRBV6-5; D gene: NA; clone size: few; CDR3 protein: CASSPYPDRHGQETQYF; CDR3 DNA: TGTGCCAGCAGTCCCTACCCGGACAGACATGGTCAAGAGACCCAGTACTTC
J gene: TRBJ1-5; V gene: TRBV27; D gene: NA; clone size: NA; CDR3 protein: CASSLTPLDVGNQPQHF; CDR3 DNA: TGTGCCAGCAGTTTGACCCCATTAGACGTTGGCAATCAGCCCCAGCATTTT
J gene: TRBJ1-6; V gene: TRBV14; D gene: NA; clone size: NA; CDR3 protein: CASSQDRRDGDSPLHF; CDR3 DNA: TGTGCCAGCAGCCAAGATCGACGGGACGGAGATTCACCCCTCCACTTT
J gene: TRBJ1-2; V gene: TRBV5-1; D gene: TRBD1; clone size: many; CDR3 protein: CASSHGTANGYTF; CDR3 DNA: TGCGCCAGCAGCCACGGGACAGCAAATGGCTACACCTTC
J gene: TRBJ1-2; V gene: TRBV5-6; D gene: NA; clone size: few; CDR3 protein: CASSTTPDGYTF; CDR3 DNA: TGTGCCAGCAGTACAACTCCGGATGGCTACACCTTC
J gene: TRBJ1-6; V gene: TRBV20-1; D gene: NA; clone size: few; CDR3 protein: CSARDSGILWYNSPLHF; CDR3 DNA: TGCAGTGCTAGAGACTCAGGGATTTTGTGGTATAATTCACCCCTCCACTTT
J gene: TRBJ1-3; V gene: TRBV28; D gene: TRBD1; clone size: many; CDR3 protein: CASRPQGANSGNTIYF; CDR3 DNA: TGTGCCAGCAGGCCACAGGGGGCTAACTCTGGAAACACCATATATTTT
J gene: TRBJ2-2; V gene: TRBV7-2; D gene: NA; clone size: many; CDR3 protein: CASRTNTGELFF; CDR3 DNA: TGTGCCAGCAGAACGAACACCGGGGAGCTGTTTTTT
J gene: TRBJ2-7; V gene: TRBV12-3/TRBV12-4; D gene: NA; clone size: many; CDR3 protein: CASIPAGQSYEQYF; CDR3 DNA: TGTGCCAGCATCCCTGCTGGGCAGTCCTACGAGCAGTACTTC
J gene: TRBJ2-7; V gene: TRBV5-4; D gene: NA; clone size: many; CDR3 protein: CASSRGLTTGEQYF; CDR3 DNA: TGTGCCAGCAGCCGCGGGTTAACTACGGGAGAGCAGTACTTC
J gene: TRBJ2-1; V gene: TRBV6-5; D gene: NA; clone size: few; CDR3 protein: CASSYSAGSLQFF; CDR3 DNA: TGTGCCAGCAGTTACTCGGCGGGTAGTCTGCAGTTCTTC
J gene: TRBJ1-5; V gene: TRBV7-2; D gene: NA; clone size: many; CDR3 protein: CASSLEFQQPQHF; CDR3 DNA: TGTGCCAGCAGCTTAGAATTTCAACAGCCCCAGCATTTT
J gene: TRBJ1-6; V gene: TRBV20-1; D gene: TRBD1; clone size: many; CDR3 protein: CSARTSLGQGKDSPLHF; CDR3 DNA: TGCAGTGCTAGAACCTCTCTAGGACAGGGGAAGGATTCACCCCTCCACTTT
J gene: TRBJ2-1; V gene: TRBV5-6; D gene: NA; clone size: many; CDR3 protein: CASSLLVQATREQFF; CDR3 DNA: TGTGCCAGCAGCTTGTTGGTACAAGCTACACGTGAGCAGTTCTTC
J gene: TRBJ1-4; V gene: TRBV5-5; D gene: NA; clone size: many; CDR3 protein: CASSFPGRGNEKLFF; CDR3 DNA: TGTGCCAGCAGCTTCCCCGGGAGGGGGAATGAAAAACTGTTTTTT
J gene: TRBJ2-5; V gene: TRBV28; D gene: TRBD1; clone size: few; CDR3 protein: CASSFPFWEGGGETQYF; CDR3 DNA: TGTGCCAGCAGTTTCCCTTTTTGGGAAGGGGGCGGGGAGACCCAGTACTTC
J gene: TRBJ2-2; V gene: TRBV27; D gene: NA; clone size: few; CDR3 protein: CASSLLLQPTGELFF; CDR3 DNA: TGTGCCAGCAGTTTACTCCTTCAGCCCACCGGGGAGCTGTTTTTT
J gene: TRBJ1-2; V gene: TRBV5-1; D gene: TRBD1; clone size: few; CDR3 protein: CASSPDRGIGGYTF; CDR3 DNA: TGCGCCAGCAGCCCTGACAGGGGAATTGGTGGCTACACCTTC
J gene: TRBJ2-2; V gene: TRBV5-4; D gene: TRBD2; clone size: NA; CDR3 protein: CASSELAGVTGELFF; CDR3 DNA: TGTGCCAGCAGCGAACTAGCGGGGGTTACCGGGGAGCTGTTTTTT
J gene: TRBJ1-3; V gene: TRBV10-3; D gene: NA; clone size: NA; CDR3 protein: CAIRPQALSGNTIYF; CDR3 DNA: TGTGCCATCAGGCCGCAGGCCCTCTCTGGAAACACCATATATTTT
J gene: TRBJ2-2; V gene: TRBV20-1; D gene: TRBD1; clone size: NA; CDR3 protein: CSALLGQGASGELFF; CDR3 DNA: TGCAGTGCCCTATTGGGACAGGGGGCATCCGGGGAGCTGTTTTTT
J gene: TRBJ1-5; V gene: TRBV4-1; D gene: TRBD1; clone size: few; CDR3 protein: CASSRQGGLGTENQPQHF; CDR3 DNA: TGCGCCAGCAGCCGCCAAGGTGGGCTTGGGACAGAGAATCAGCCCCAGCATTTT
J gene: TRBJ1-1; V gene: TRBV20-1; D gene: NA; clone size: few; CDR3 protein: CSALGGTGWYIEAFF; CDR3 DNA: TGCAGTGCCCTGGGAGGGACTGGCTGGTATATTGAAGCTTTCTTT